This entry lists 22 T cell receptor beta chains sequenced from one sample in a study of PD-L1 blockade in urothelial cancer. The table came from immunoSEQ multiplex PCR; TCRdb's copy has only in-frame clones and leaves some out. This table holds 70,000 or so clones, roughly 89% found once. Sequences were derived from PBMCs, sampled around atezolizumab (anti-PD-L1) treatment. The receptors shown here come from a man in his fifties or sixties with urothelial cancer.

V is TRBV29-1 and J is TRBJ1-2; maybe TRBD1 (6 bases). The CDR3 sequence is 15 residues long. The germline V gene has CDR1 SQVTM and CDR2 ANQGSEA. V was cut by 1 base and J by 1 base, with 13 bases left in between. The DNA for the CDR3 is TGCAGCGTTGAAGGGACAGAGGGGGTTAACTATGGCTACACCTTC. Its translation is CSVEGTEGVNYGYTF.

The chain employs TRBV30 and TRBJ2-5; 14 nucleotides line up with TRBD2. Trimming took 5 bases from V and 5 from J; bases not matched to a gene: 1. This CDR3 spans 13 amino acids. Germline values: CDR1 GTSNPN, CDR2 SVGIG (reference sequence). The CDR3 is CAWGLAGGETQYF. For the CDR3, the DNA is TGTGCCTGGGGACTAGCGGGGGGTGAGACCCAGTACTTC.

The chain carries TRBV7-2 and TRBJ1-2, with D tentatively TRBD1 (5 bases). There are 15 residues in the CDR3. The germline CDR1 and CDR2 sequences are SGHTA and FQGNSA. Trimming pared 6 bases from V and 8 bases from J, leaving 22 bases between. CDR3 sequence: CASRAGGTDPSGYTF. Here the CDR3 DNA reads TGTGCCAGCAGAGCGGGCGGGACCGACCCCTCGGGCTACACCTTC.

The rearrangement links TRBV11-3 to TRBJ1-1, with TRBD1 identical over 7 bases. The V gene end was trimmed by 5 bases and the J gene end by 5 bases; junction bases not matched to a gene: 8. The CDR3 has 14 amino acids. The germline gives CDR1 SGHNT, CDR2 YENEEA. CDR3 bases: TGTGCCAGCAGCCCCGGGACAGCAGGGACTGAAGCTTTCTTT. Translating gives CASSPGTAGTEAFF. Variable domain in full (rest from reference TRBV11-3 and TRBJ1-1): EAGVVQSPRYKIIEKKQPVAFWCNPISGHNTLYWYLQNLGQGPELLIRYENEEAVDDSQLPKDRFSAERLKGVDSTLKIQPAELGDSAVYLCASSPGTAGTEAFFGQGTRLTVV.

This clone was recorded once. The V gene is TRBV27, the J gene TRBJ2-2; D remains unclear. Germline V gene lookup returns CDR1 MNHEY and CDR2 SMNVEV (reference sequence). The CDR3 contains 14 residues. The V end was cut by 1 base, the J end by 5 bases, with 8 bases between. The CDR3 sequence: CASSLFGFTGELFF. CDR3 DNA sequence: TGTGCCAGCAGTTTATTCGGGTTTACCGGGGAGCTGTTTTTT.

This clone has more than one count but fewer than ten. The chain couples TRBV9 to TRBJ2-1, with D uncertain. The germline gives CDR1 SGDLS, CDR2 YYNGEE. This CDR3 is built from 13 residues. V lost 0 bases to trimming and J lost 15 bases, with 16 bases between them. CDR3 amino acids: CASSVDPTGWSFF. In DNA, the CDR3 is TGTGCCAGCAGCGTAGACCCCACCGGTTGGTCGTTCTTC.

The chain links TRBV7-2 to TRBJ2-3; possibly TRBD1 for D (6 bases). Germline V gene data show CDR1 as SGHTA and CDR2 as FQGNSA. The V end was cut by 4 bases, the J end by 3 bases, with 17 bases between. The CDR3 covers 16 residues. The CDR3 region has the DNA TGTGCCAGCAGCTCCCAACCTGTACAGGGTACAGATACGCAGTATTTT. Amino acids: CASSSQPVQGTDTQYF.

The chain joins TRBV7-2 to TRBJ2-1, with a possible D match to TRBD2 (5 bases). The length of the CDR3 is 12 residues. Germline values: CDR1 SGHTA, CDR2 FQGNSA. The V end was cut by 1 base, the J end by 10 bases, with 8 bases between. CDR3 coding DNA: TGTGCCAGCAGCTTAGAACGACTAGAGCAGTTCTTC. Its protein product is CASSLERLEQFF.

The chain uses TRBV7-2 and TRBJ2-1; 9 bases are shared with TRBD2. Germline loops: CDR1 SGHTA, CDR2 FQGNSA. This CDR3 has 15 amino acids. Losses at the gene ends were 5 bases for V and 8 bases for J; bases not matched to a gene: 10. CDR3 DNA sequence: TGTGCCAGCAGCCCTGGGACTAGCCCGGCGGATGAGCAGTTCTTC. This encodes CASSPGTSPADEQFF.

The V call is TRBV7-3, the J call TRBJ1-2; D is ambiguous. V lost 2 bases, J lost 8 bases, and 15 bases lay in between. The germline V gene encodes CDR1 SGHTA and CDR2 FQGTGA. The CDR3 contains 14 residues. The CDR3, as DNA: TGTGCCAGCAGCTTAGAGGGCCCTCCTTACGGCTACACCTTC. It translates to CASSLEGPPYGYTF.

This clone came up a few times. The chain couples TRBV28 to TRBJ1-2; D not resolved. Germline CDR1 and CDR2: MDHEN and SYDVKM. Deletions cut 7 bases from V and 4 bases from J, with 16 bases between. The CDR3 covers 14 residues. The CDR3 nucleotides are TGTGCCAGCATAAAAGGAGGGTCAGTCTATGGCTACACCTTC. Residues: CASIKGGSVYGYTF.

The chain recombines TRBV6-5 with TRBJ2-7; 8 bases are shared with TRBD1. Trimming cost V 5 bases and J 2 bases; bases outside gene matches: 2. CDR1 is MNHEY, CDR2 SVGAGI, per germline. The CDR3 spans 13 residues. CDR3 in amino acids: CASSQDRAYEQYF. CDR3 coding DNA: TGTGCCAGCAGTCAGGACAGGGCCTACGAGCAGTACTTC.

For the CDR3, the DNA is TGCGCCAGCACCAAGGGGGGGGGTCAGGGAGGCTACGAGCAGTACTTC. Amino acid sequence: CASTKGGGQGGYEQYF. The rearrangement links TRBV5-1 to TRBJ2-7; tentatively, D is TRBD2 (7 bases). This CDR3 spans 16 amino acids. V gave up 6 bases and J gave up 3 bases, with 22 bases separating them. The germline V gene encodes CDR1 SGHRS and CDR2 YFSETQ.

This clone was seen a single time. The chain is built from TRBV5-4 and TRBJ2-1; 11 bases are a match to TRBD2. CDR3 length: 16 amino acids. Looked up from germline, CDR1 is SGHNT and CDR2 is YYREEE (reference sequence). J gave up 7 bases and V 4 bases, and 10 bases lay outside the gene matches. CDR3 in DNA: TGTGCCAGCAGCCTCCTTAGCGGGGGGGCCGCGAATGAGCAGTTCTTC. It translates to CASSLLSGGAANEQFF.

This sequence joins TRBV4-1 and TRBJ2-7, with 10 bases lining up with TRBD2. The germline V gene has CDR1 MGHRA and CDR2 YSYEKL. With V trimmed by 1 base and J by 0 bases, 6 bases remained unmatched. CDR3 length equals 17 residues. Here the CDR3 DNA reads TGCGCCAGCAGCCAAGCCCCACTAGCGGGGCTCTCCTACGAGCAGTACTTC. Protein: CASSQAPLAGLSYEQYF.

The V and J genes are TRBV5-4 and TRBJ2-7; TRBD1 matches 7 bases. V lost 4 bases to trimming and J lost 9 bases; unmatched junction nucleotides: 7. The CDR3 sequence is 12 residues long. The germline gives CDR1 SGHNT, CDR2 YYREEE (reference sequence). The CDR3 spells CASSGTEESQYF. CDR3 DNA sequence: TGTGCCAGCAGCGGGACAGAAGAATCGCAGTACTTC.

This clone was seen only a few times. J is TRBJ2-7 and V is TRBV5-1; D ambiguous. Germline lookup yields CDR1 SGHRS and CDR2 YFSETQ. This CDR3 is 14 amino acids long. Trimming removed 4 bases from V and 1 base from J, with 12 bases in between. This CDR3 reads CASSAPGSSYEQYF. The CDR3 nucleotides read TGCGCCAGCAGCGCACCCGGGTCTTCCTACGAGCAGTACTTC. Looking up the rest from reference TRBV5-1 and TRBJ2-7 gives the full variable domain: KAGVTQTPRYLIKTRGQQVTLSCSPISGHRSVSWYQQTPGQGLQFLFEYFSETQRNKGNFPGRFSGRQFSNSRSEMNVSTLELGDSALYLCASSAPGSSYEQYFGPGTRLTVT.

The chain uses TRBV19 and TRBJ2-3, with TRBD2 matching over 7 bases. Trimming took 3 bases from V and 1 from J; bases not matched to a gene: 4. The CDR3 totals 15 residues. The germline V gene has CDR1 LNHDA and CDR2 SQIVND (reference sequence). The DNA of the CDR3 is TGTGCCAGTAGTATCGCTAGCGGAGGCACAGATACGCAGTATTTT. Translating it yields CASSIASGGTDTQYF.

The chain combines TRBV12-5 with TRBJ1-5, with D uncertain. CDR1 and CDR2 from the germline V gene are LGHNT and FRNRAP. CDR3 length: 14 amino acids. The CDR3 protein is CARVRGLSNQPQHF. In DNA, the CDR3 is TGTGCCAGAGTCCGGGGTCTTAGCAATCAGCCCCAGCATTTT.

The chain combines TRBV19 with TRBJ2-7, with TRBD1 as a possible D gene (6 bases). The germline V and J ends were trimmed by 5 bases and 0 bases, with 14 bases remaining between them. From germline, CDR1 is LNHDA and CDR2 SQIVND (reference sequence). CDR3 length equals 15 residues. The CDR3 bases are TGTGCCAGTAGTTTGCACCGGGACATCTCCTACGAGCAGTACTTC. Protein sequence: CASSLHRDISYEQYF. The complete variable domain, with remaining parts taken from reference TRBV19 and TRBJ2-7, reads DGGITQSPKYLFRKEGQNVTLSCEQNLNHDAMYWYRQDPGQGLRLIYYSQIVNDFQKGDIAEGYSVSREKKESFPLTVTSAQKNPTAFYLCASSLHRDISYEQYFGPGTRLTVT.

The chain employs TRBV10-3 and TRBJ2-7; weak D call: TRBD1 (5 bases). Germline V gene sequence: CDR1 ENHRY, CDR2 SYGVKD. The V end lost 3 bases, the J end lost 1 base, and 7 bases lay between the germline ends. This CDR3 contains 13 residues. Here the CDR3 DNA reads TGTGCCATCAGTGAAGGACAATCCTACGAGCAGTACTTC. Residues: CAISEGQSYEQYF.

The V call is TRBV2, the J call TRBJ1-2; 9 nucleotides agree with TRBD1. Germline V CDR1 and CDR2: SNHLY, FYNNEI. Germline trimming cut 3 bases from V and 6 bases from J; bases unmatched to any gene: 5. The CDR3 extends over 14 amino acids. The CDR3 sequence is CASSEAGQGNGYTF. The CDR3 DNA follows: TGTGCCAGCAGTGAGGCCGGACAGGGGAATGGCTACACCTTC.